This TCR beta chain was identified in a study of blood T cells in healthy people across ages. Study-wide results and limits: Percentage of naive T cells showed a strong correlation with TCR beta diversity. When set beside aged donors, long-lived donors presented more naive CD4+ cells and higher diversity. Those diversity estimates obtained from one million T cells were thought to be underestimates.

With respect to this clonotype: Its antigen is unidentified.

Sample-barcoded 5' priming and a J-beta primer mix drove a second PCR of roughly 7 to 11 cycles. TCRdb reprocessed the 5' RACE reads with MiXCR, giving one entry per CDR3 protein. Of hundreds of thousands of distinct CDR3 sequences in the sample, roughly 64% were seen once. CDR1 and CDR2 from the germline V gene are LGHDT and YNNKEL (reference sequence). This CDR3 spans 15 amino acids. The sequencing input was blood. The receptor comes from a man under 40 in good health. The V call is TRBV3-1, the J call TRBJ2-5, with D possibly matching TRBD2 (6 bases). The J call may not be correct, given that the DNA end is closer to TRBJ2-7. CDR3 nucleotides: TGTGCCAGCAGCCCCCGGGCGGGGATATCCTACGAGCAGTACTTC. Residues: CASSPRAGISYEQYF.